These 32 T cell receptor beta chains share one sample of origin, sequenced in a study of T cell changes during pregnancy in multiple sclerosis. Repertoires were generated with immunoSEQ multiplex PCR, while TCRdb's copy carries only in-frame clones and drops some. The table lists 90,000 to 120,000 clones, about nine tenths of them singletons. The source material was peripheral blood, sampled in the third trimester of pregnancy. The receptor set was obtained from a female donor in good health, enrolled as a control in a pregnancy study.

Here the CDR3 DNA reads TGTGCCAGCAGTTTAACAGGGATAGACTATGGCTACACCTTC. Encoded protein: CASSLTGIDYGYTF. The rearrangement uses TRBV2 and TRBJ1-2, with D possibly TRBD1 on 6 matching bases. The CDR3 has 14 residues. Germline lookup yields CDR1 SNHLY and CDR2 FYNNEI. V was pared by 5 bases and J by 3 bases, with 13 bases between.

CDR3 bases: TGTGCCAGCAGCTTACAGAACCGGGAGTACTACACCTTC. This encodes CASSLQNREYYTF. The chain combines TRBV7-2 with TRBJ1-2, with D unclear. CDR3 size: 13 residues. From germline, CDR1 is SGHTA and CDR2 FQGNSA. The V end lost 2 bases, the J end lost 10 bases, and 14 bases lay between the germline ends.

V and J are TRBV5-4 and TRBJ2-5, with 8 bases matching TRBD1. Losses at the gene ends were 4 bases for V and 5 bases for J; bases not matched to a gene: 10. The CDR3 spans 15 residues. CDR1 is SGHNT, CDR2 YYREEE, per germline (reference sequence). The CDR3 DNA sequence: TGTGCCAGCAGCCCGGACAGGGTCAGTCTCGAGACCCAGTACTTC. This encodes CASSPDRVSLETQYF.

The chain has TRBV18 and TRBJ2-2; TRBD2 matches at 13 bases. Germline V lookup: CDR1 KGHSH, CDR2 LQKENI. Trimming took 6 bases from V and 2 from J; bases not matched to a gene: 9. This CDR3 region has 18 residues. Here the CDR3 reads CASSHRTSGGHNTGELFF. The CDR3 DNA reads as TGTGCCAGCTCGCATCGGACTAGCGGGGGCCATAACACCGGGGAGCTGTTTTTT.

The rearrangement uses TRBV4-2 and TRBJ2-3; D is ambiguous. V lost 0 bases and J 2 bases, leaving 12 bases between the germline ends. The CDR3 spans 16 residues. CDR1 and CDR2 (germline): LGHNA, YNFKEQ. CDR3 in amino acids: CASSQEPRGYTDTQYF. As DNA, the CDR3 is TGTGCCAGCAGCCAAGAACCCCGAGGATACACAGATACGCAGTATTTT.

This chain connects TRBV5-1 to TRBJ1-1; D perhaps matches TRBD1 (5 bases). CDR1 and CDR2 (germline): SGHRS, YFSETQ. This CDR3 is 14 amino acids long. Trimming took 1 base from V and 0 from J, leaving 7 bases between them. CDR3 bases: TGCGCCAGCAGCTTGACAGGATTGAACACTGAAGCTTTCTTT. It translates to CASSLTGLNTEAFF.

The chain couples TRBV11-2 to TRBJ2-7; 7 nucleotides match TRBD1. The CDR3 totals 13 residues. Per germline, CDR1 SGHAT and CDR2 FQNNGV. The V and J ends lost 5 bases and 2 bases, in that order; junction bases with no gene match: 3. The CDR3 nucleotides read TGTGCCAGCAGCCCGGGACAGACCTACGAGCAGTACTTC. This encodes CASSPGQTYEQYF. The full variable domain, with the rest looked up from reference TRBV11-2 and TRBJ2-7, is EAGVAQSPRYKIIEKRQSVAFWCNPISGHATLYWYQQILGQGPKLLIQFQNNGVVDDSQLPKDRFSAERLKGVDSTLKIQPAKLEDSAVYLCASSPGQTYEQYFGPGTRLTVT.

This chain joins TRBV6-5 and TRBJ1-2; maybe TRBD1 (6 bases). CDR1 and CDR2 from the germline V gene are MNHEY and SVGAGI. Trimming stripped 6 bases from V and 4 bases from J, with 15 bases between. The CDR3 has 14 amino acids. CDR3 nucleotide sequence: TGTGCCAGCAGCCCAGGACAGCGTGTCTATGGCTACACCTTC. It is translated as CASSPGQRVYGYTF.

Here the CDR3 reads CASSLRGEVVGYTF. In nucleotides, the CDR3 is TGTGCCAGCAGTCTACGGGGTGAGGTAGTAGGCTACACCTTC. The rearrangement uses TRBV27 and TRBJ1-2; D not certain. The CDR3 runs to 14 residues. Germline V lookup: CDR1 MNHEY, CDR2 SMNVEV (reference sequence). V was cut by 5 bases and J by 8 bases, with 18 bases left in between.

The chain uses TRBV27 and TRBJ1-2, with 7 nucleotides matching TRBD1. Per the germline V gene, CDR1 is MNHEY and CDR2 is SMNVEV (reference sequence). V lost 3 bases, J lost 7 bases, and 5 bases stayed unmatched. The CDR3 loop spans 13 amino acids. CDR3 sequence reads: CASSFRGGAGYTF. The DNA of the CDR3 is TGTGCCAGCAGTTTTAGAGGGGGCGCTGGCTACACCTTC.

The gene calls are TRBV5-1 and TRBJ2-1; 8 bases agree with TRBD2. This CDR3 has 16 residues. Germline CDR1 reads SGHRS; CDR2 reads YFSETQ. The V gene end was trimmed by 0 bases and the J gene end by 8 bases; junction bases not matched to a gene: 10. The CDR3 here is CASSLEAGGDFDEQFF. The CDR3 nucleotides are TGCGCCAGCAGCTTGGAGGCGGGGGGAGATTTCGATGAGCAGTTCTTC.

The chain joins TRBV11-3 to TRBJ1-5; a weak D match, TRBD1 (6 bases). The CDR3 is 13 residues long. Per the germline V gene, CDR1 is SGHNT and CDR2 is YENEEA. Deletions cut 3 bases from V and 6 bases from J, with 9 bases between. CDR3 sequence: CASSLEGGQPQHF. CDR3 DNA: TGTGCCAGCAGCTTGGAAGGGGGTCAGCCCCAGCATTTT. Complete variable domain (other parts from reference TRBV11-3 and TRBJ1-5): EAGVVQSPRYKIIEKKQPVAFWCNPISGHNTLYWYLQNLGQGPELLIRYENEEAVDDSQLPKDRFSAERLKGVDSTLKIQPAELGDSAVYLCASSLEGGQPQHFGDGTRLSIL.

The chain couples TRBV6-1 to TRBJ2-1, with D possibly TRBD2 on 7 matching bases. The CDR3 runs to 15 residues. The V end lost 3 bases, the J end lost 8 bases, and 17 bases lay between the germline ends. Germline-derived CDR1 and CDR2 are MNHNS and SASEGT. The CDR3: CASSDRGAKSYEQFF. DNA of the CDR3: TGTGCCAGCAGTGATCGGGGGGCGAAGTCTTATGAGCAGTTCTTC.

The rearrangement uses TRBV5-1 and TRBJ1-1, with TRBD1 identical over 8 bases. The ends lost 2 bases at V and 7 bases at J; junction bases unmatched: 7. This CDR3 comprises 14 residues. Germline loops: CDR1 SGHRS, CDR2 YFSETQ. CDR3 protein: CASSFGQGRGEAFF. CDR3 bases: TGCGCCAGCAGCTTTGGACAGGGCCGGGGTGAAGCTTTCTTT.

This chain uses TRBV4-3 with TRBJ2-7; weak D call: TRBD2 (6 bases). The CDR3 has 15 amino acids. Trimming took off 0 bases at V and 6 bases at J, with 15 bases between the two ends. Germline values: CDR1 LGHNA, CDR2 YSLEER. This CDR3 is CASSQDSRGNGEQYF. In DNA, the CDR3 is TGCGCCAGCAGCCAAGATTCGCGGGGAAACGGCGAGCAGTACTTC.

The chain links TRBV10-3 to TRBJ2-4; 9 nucleotides agree with TRBD2. V was clipped by 0 bases and J by 0 bases; unmatched bases: 3. Germline assignment: CDR1 ENHRY and CDR2 SYGVKD. CDR3 length: 17 amino acids. As DNA, the CDR3 is TGTGCCATCAGTGAGTCGCTAGCGGGGATAGCCAAAAACATTCAGTACTTC. Its protein is CAISESLAGIAKNIQYF.

Here the CDR3 reads CASSLLGTGDTGELFF. CDR3 nucleotides: TGTGCCAGCAGCTTACTGGGGACAGGGGACACCGGGGAGCTGTTTTTT. The genes are TRBV7-8 and TRBJ2-2, with 10 bases fitting TRBD1. V dropped 2 bases and J dropped 3; count of bases not matched to a gene: 3. CDR1 is SGHVS, CDR2 FQNEAQ, per germline. CDR3 size: 16 residues.

Remarks on this clone: At one of its ends the junction is not consistent with the germline gene, which may arise from a read error. The rearrangement links TRBV7-7 to TRBJ1-3; tentatively, D is TRBD1 (5 bases). CDR1 is SSHAT, CDR2 FNYEAQ, per germline (reference sequence). The CDR3 runs 16 residues. CDR3 sequence: CASSPFPDSSGNTIYF. In DNA, the CDR3 is TGTGCTAGCAGCCCTTTCCCCGACAGCTCTGGAAACACCATATATTTT.

The V call is TRBV7-9, the J call TRBJ1-1; D is perhaps TRBD1 (5 bases). Between the trimmed V and J ends, which lost 5 bases and 1 base, there was a span of 11 bases. This CDR3 has 14 residues. The germline CDR1 and CDR2 sequences are SEHNR and FQNEAQ (reference sequence). This chain's CDR3 is CASSNPTENTEAFF. In DNA form, the CDR3 reads TGTGCCAGCAGCAACCCGACAGAGAACACTGAAGCTTTCTTT.

The chain links TRBV9 to TRBJ2-3; 14 positions agree with TRBD2. V lost 1 base and J lost 1; bases outside the gene matches: 2. Germline lookup yields CDR1 SGDLS and CDR2 YYNGEE. This CDR3 region has 17 residues. The CDR3 is CASSVTGLAGGTDTQYF. DNA of the CDR3: TGTGCCAGCAGCGTAACGGGACTAGCGGGGGGCACAGATACGCAGTATTTT.

The table lists this clone with a few counts. The chain uses TRBV30 and TRBJ1-1; weak D call: TRBD1 (6 bases). The CDR3 has 14 amino acids. Germline assignment: CDR1 GTSNPN and CDR2 SVGIG (reference sequence). Deletions cut 0 bases from V and 1 base from J, with 9 bases between. CDR3 sequence (DNA): TGTGCCTGGAGTGTTGGACAGCCGAACACTGAAGCTTTCTTT. The encoded protein is CAWSVGQPNTEAFF.

The chain is built from TRBV19 and TRBJ2-5, with TRBD1 matching over 8 bases. J was trimmed by 1 base and V by 6 bases; bases with no gene match: 7. CDR3 size: 15 residues. CDR1 and CDR2 (germline): LNHDA, SQIVND (reference sequence). The CDR3 coding sequence is TGTGCCAGTAGCGATACCGGGACAGGCCAAGAGACCCAGTACTTC. Its translation is CASSDTGTGQETQYF.

V usage is TRBV5-4 and J usage is TRBJ2-5; 13 positions match TRBD2. Germline loops: CDR1 SGHNT, CDR2 YYREEE (reference sequence). With 4 bases clipped from V and 3 bases from J, the junction kept 6 bases outside the gene matches. CDR3 length equals 16 residues. The CDR3 coding sequence is TGTGCCAGCAGCGAGGGACTAGCGGGATCCAAAGAGACCCAGTACTTC. Translation gives CASSEGLAGSKETQYF.

The J gene is TRBJ2-2, the V gene TRBV7-3, with a weak D call TRBD2 (6 bases). The CDR3 totals 15 residues. V lost 6 bases and J lost 6, with 17 bases in between. Germline V gene sequence: CDR1 SGHTA, CDR2 FQGTGA. The CDR3 sequence: CASSVTSFAAGELFF. DNA for the CDR3: TGTGCCAGCAGTGTAACTAGCTTCGCCGCCGGGGAGCTGTTTTTT.

The V call is TRBV7-2, the J call TRBJ2-4, with D tentatively TRBD1 (7 bases). V shed 5 bases and J shed 0 bases, with 14 bases lying between them. Germline V gene data show CDR1 as SGHTA and CDR2 as FQGNSA. This CDR3 is 16 amino acids long. The CDR3 region is CASSPEGARAKNIQYF. The DNA for the CDR3 is TGTGCCAGCAGCCCGGAGGGGGCCCGAGCCAAAAACATTCAGTACTTC.

The sample holds a few counts of this clone. V usage is TRBV7-6 and J usage is TRBJ1-1; D might be TRBD1 (5 bases). In germline, CDR1 is SGHVS, CDR2 FNYEAQ. This CDR3 has 13 amino acids. V lost 5 bases, J lost 3 bases, and 10 bases lay in between. The CDR3 bases are TGTGCCAGCAGCCGCCAGACAGACACTGAAGCTTTCTTT. It encodes CASSRQTDTEAFF.

CDR3 loop: CASSEHRGSTDTQYF. CDR3 nucleotide sequence: TGTGCCAGCAGTGAACACAGGGGGAGCACAGATACGCAGTATTTT. The chain employs TRBV25-1 and TRBJ2-3, with 8 bases identical to TRBD1. This CDR3 region has 15 residues. J gave up 0 bases and V 2 bases, and 1 base lay outside the gene matches. CDR1 is MGHDK, CDR2 SYGVNS, per germline. The full variable domain, rest sourced from reference TRBV25-1 and TRBJ2-3, is EADIYQTPRYLVIGTGKKITLECSQTMGHDKMYWYQQDPGMELHLIHYSYGVNSTEKGDLSSESTVSRIRTEHFPLTLESARPSHTSQYLCASSEHRGSTDTQYFGPGTRLTVL.

The chain carries TRBV6-5 and TRBJ2-1, with 7 bases matching TRBD1. J lost 4 bases, V lost 5 bases, and 8 bases had no gene match. This CDR3 has 15 amino acids. Germline-derived CDR1 and CDR2 are MNHEY and SVGAGI. For the CDR3, the DNA is TGTGCCAGCAGTACCGGGGACAGCCGGTACAATGAGCAGTTCTTC. Translating gives CASSTGDSRYNEQFF.

CDR3 sequence (DNA): TGTGCCAGCAGCTTCGAAGGCGGACTCACAGATACGCAGTATTTT. Translated: CASSFEGGLTDTQYF. The chain recombines TRBV11-2 with TRBJ2-3; D perhaps matches TRBD2 (5 bases). V lost 3 bases to trimming and J lost 2 bases, with 12 bases between them. The CDR3 contains 15 residues. Germline lookup yields CDR1 SGHAT and CDR2 FQNNGV.

This chain uses TRBV7-9 with TRBJ2-7, with 8 nucleotides matching TRBD1. The V gene end was trimmed by 3 bases and the J gene end by 5 bases; junction bases not matched to a gene: 6. The CDR3 loop spans 14 amino acids. Germline CDR1 reads SEHNR; CDR2 reads FQNEAQ (reference sequence). The CDR3 protein is CASSFVGQGNEQYF. CDR3 nucleotides: TGTGCCAGCAGCTTTGTAGGACAGGGAAACGAGCAGTACTTC. Drawing the rest from reference TRBV7-9 and TRBJ2-7, the complete variable domain is DTGVSQNPRHKITKRGQNVTFRCDPISEHNRLYWYRQTLGQGPEFLTYFQNEAQLEKSRLLSDRFSAERPKGSFSTLEIQRTEQGDSAMYLCASSFVGQGNEQYFGPGTRLTVT.

The chain links TRBV19 to TRBJ1-5, with D tentatively TRBD1 (6 bases). Germline CDR1 is LNHDA and CDR2 is SQIVND (reference sequence). The CDR3 is 13 amino acids. Deletions cut 5 bases from V and 7 bases from J, with 12 bases between. The chain's CDR3 is CASSPQGSQPQHF. In DNA form, the CDR3 reads TGTGCCAGTAGTCCGCAGGGGAGCCAGCCCCAGCATTTT.

The rearrangement links TRBV10-3 to TRBJ2-2; 8 bases line up with TRBD1. V shed 4 bases, J shed 2 bases, and the junction held 15 bases outside the gene matches. CDR1 and CDR2 from the germline V gene are ENHRY and SYGVKD. The CDR3 spans 19 residues. The chain's CDR3 is CAISGGSGDRGSNTGELFF. CDR3 in DNA: TGTGCCATCAGTGGAGGGTCCGGAGACAGGGGAAGTAACACCGGGGAGCTGTTTTTT.